These T cell receptor beta chains were read from a single sample in a study of shared clonotypes between healthy human individuals. Sequencing was performed with immunoSEQ multiplex PCR; in TCRdb, only in-frame clones are kept and a portion is missing. The sample yields about 680,000 clones, around 90% seen once. Sequencing used naive CD8+ T cells sorted from blood. The receptors shown here come from a man aged 30 to 39 in good health. CDR3s leave out the opening cysteine and the closing phenylalanine or tryptophan. D genes are given only for firm matches.

V,J,D,CDR3
TRBV10-2,NA,TRBD1,ASSSLGTVPSYEQY
TRBV7-7,TRBJ2-5,NA,ASSLEPQETQY
TRBV28,TRBJ2-1,NA,ASSRSGVSYNEQF
TRBV5-8,TRBJ1-1,TRBD1,ASSFATGSTEAF
TRBV11-2,TRBJ1-5,NA,ASSLDRRANQPQH
TRBV2,TRBJ2-7,TRBD2,ASSPWGTSGYEQY
TRBV4-3,TRBJ1-3,NA,ASSQEYWQSSGNTIY
TRBV21-1,TRBJ1-1,NA,ASSKTRAHSTEAF
TRBV7-9,TRBJ1-6,NA,ASSFVERGDSPLH
TRBV7-9,TRBJ2-5,NA,ASSFGHPETQY
TRBV28,TRBJ1-5,NA,ASRRYQPQH
TRBV7-9,TRBJ2-7,NA,ASSLATRTVGEQY
TRBV15,TRBJ1-5,NA,ATSRSGLSSQPQH
TRBV27,TRBJ2-7,NA,ASSSYRGGYEQY
TRBV10-3,TRBJ2-1,TRBD2,AISESTGPASGRDGSYNEQF
TRBV27,TRBJ2-3,NA,ASSTRDSTDTQY
TRBV7-8,TRBJ2-1,TRBD1,ASSLVRRAAPKTGGNEQF
TRBV28,TRBJ2-1,TRBD2,ASSPSGRRYNEQF
TRBV7-2,TRBJ2-3,TRBD1,ASSRPGQGSDTQY
TRBV27,TRBJ2-5,NA,ASRDSQGARVLETQY
TRBV7-9,TRBJ1-4,TRBD1,ASSDWTGRLF
TRBV2,TRBJ2-7,TRBD1,ASVGTGGLYEQY
TRBV30,TRBJ1-1,NA,AWSAQSFMNTEAF
TRBV5-6,TRBJ2-2,NA,ASSLYPTNTGELF
TRBV27,TRBJ2-7,NA,ATGKGGYEQY
TRBV5-1,TRBJ2-3,TRBD2,ASRRTGGGADTQY
TRBV7-2,TRBJ2-1,NA,ASSFVPGLGNEQF
TRBV7-3,TRBJ2-7,TRBD1,ASSLFPSPGPGQGYEQY
TRBV4-1,TRBJ1-2,NA,ASSRGTPTNYGYT
TRBV13,TRBJ2-7,TRBD2,ASSSELAGAPYEQY
TRBV5-4,TRBJ2-7,NA,ASSLYGEQY
TRBV9,TRBJ2-2,TRBD2,ASSEGGWTGELF
TRBV27,TRBJ2-7,NA,ASSYSGASAYEQY
TRBV28,TRBJ2-7,TRBD2,ASSPSLGGDREQY
TRBV29-1,TRBJ1-2,NA,SVYRPELTNYGYT
TRBV6-5,TRBJ2-5,NA,ASSYSSSSGETQY
TRBV9,TRBJ2-2,NA,ASSATKGELF
TRBV7-9,TRBJ2-3,NA,ASSLRDRDTDTQY
TRBV27,TRBJ1-1,NA,ASSFGLGTEAF
TRBV27,TRBJ1-1,TRBD1,ASSKRQGQWTEAF
TRBV7-2,TRBJ2-1,NA,ASSPDWSPFLEQF
TRBV9,TRBJ2-7,TRBD2,ASSAGLAYEQY
TRBV14,TRBJ2-5,TRBD2,ASSQAWGLSLETQY